Following are 5 T cell receptor beta chains from one sample sequenced in a study of human CD8 memory T cell subsets. Generation of TCR beta libraries used UMI-labeled 5' RACE. TCRdb re-analyzed the 5' RACE reads; it lists each CDR3 protein once, without DNA. This sample's table has about 5,500 distinct CDR3 sequences. Sequenced material: CD8+ T cells from PBMCs. These receptors all stem from a human donor in good health.

This clonotype counts as medium-sized by frequency. This chain uses TRBV5-1 with TRBJ2-3; TCRdb's D call, TRBD2, is unchecked because there is no DNA. This CDR3 spans 16 amino acids. The germline V gene has CDR1 SGHRS and CDR2 YFSETQ. The CDR3 here is CASSLELAGTTDTQYF.

The chain couples TRBV7-6 to TRBJ2-7; TCRdb names TRBD1, which stays unverified in the absence of DNA. The CDR3 has 12 amino acids. Looked up from germline, CDR1 is SGHVS and CDR2 is FNYEAQ. The CDR3 reads CASSRQGDEQYF.

The gene calls are TRBV2 and TRBJ2-1. Germline values: CDR1 SNHLY, CDR2 FYNNEI. This CDR3 contains 15 residues. The CDR3 loop reads CASSVGGGYDNEQFF.

The chain employs TRBV28 and TRBJ2-3; TCRdb outputs TRBD2, but without DNA this stays unchecked. The length of the CDR3 is 16 residues. CDR1 and CDR2 (germline): MDHEN, SYDVKM. CDR3 in amino acids: CASSPRDLTSTDTQYF.

This chain uses TRBV9 with TRBJ1-1; TCRdb gives TRBD1 as the D gene, but with no DNA this cannot be confirmed. Germline assignment: CDR1 SGDLS and CDR2 YYNGEE. The CDR3 runs 14 residues. This CDR3 reads CASSVEGRGTEAFF.